The clone carrying this TCR beta chain was detected many times. Its antigen is undetermined. MiXCR was run by TCRdb on the 5' RACE reads, yielding one entry per CDR3 protein. The sample records 53,000 or so distinct CDR3 sequences, almost 25% being singletons. General observations from the study: The larger cohort examined one V-J beta rearrangement, not whole repertoires. Tumor memory CD4+ T cell TCR gene usage clustered with blood and lymph node memory CD4+ cells and lymph node naive CD4+ cells.

CDR1 is SGHRS, CDR2 YFSETQ, per germline. The V end was cut by 2 bases, the J end by 8 bases, with 11 bases between. The CDR3 totals 14 residues. The TCR originated in a female donor with breast cancer. Source material: tumor-infiltrating naive CD4+ T cells sorted from the breast tumor. Subset noted: naive CD4+ T cells, CD4+CD45RA+CD25-. V gene TRBV5-1 combines with J gene TRBJ1-6; D not resolved. The CDR3 DNA is TGCGCCAGCAGCTTCGAGACCCAGGATTCACCCCTCCACTTT. Its protein is CASSFETQDSPLHF.